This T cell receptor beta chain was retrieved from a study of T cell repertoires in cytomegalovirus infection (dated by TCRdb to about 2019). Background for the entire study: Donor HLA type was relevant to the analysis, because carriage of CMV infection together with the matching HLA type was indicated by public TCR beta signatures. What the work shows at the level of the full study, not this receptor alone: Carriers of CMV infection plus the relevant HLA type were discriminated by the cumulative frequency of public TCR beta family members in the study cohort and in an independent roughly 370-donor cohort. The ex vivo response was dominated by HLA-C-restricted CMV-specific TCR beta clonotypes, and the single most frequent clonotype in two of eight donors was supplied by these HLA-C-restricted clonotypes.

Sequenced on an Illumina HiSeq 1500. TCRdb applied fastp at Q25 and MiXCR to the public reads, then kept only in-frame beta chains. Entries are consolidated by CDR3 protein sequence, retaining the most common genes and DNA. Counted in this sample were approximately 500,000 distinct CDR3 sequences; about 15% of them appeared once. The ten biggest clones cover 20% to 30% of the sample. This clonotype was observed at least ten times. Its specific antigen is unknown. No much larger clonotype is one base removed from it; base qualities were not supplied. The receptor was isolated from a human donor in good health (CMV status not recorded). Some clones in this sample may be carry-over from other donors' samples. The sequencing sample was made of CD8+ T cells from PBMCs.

In nucleotides, the sequence is TGTGCCAGCAGCTTAGACACGACACGAAGGGGGTACAATGAGCAGTTCTTC. Translated, it reads CASSLDTTRRGYNEQFF. The receptor chain draws on TRBV11-2 and TRBJ2-1; D gene: possibly TRBD1, on 6 matching bases. From the cysteine through the phenylalanine, the CDR3 covers 17 amino acids. Just the 51-base CDR3 DNA is kept, in frame starting at base 1. Trimming costs V 0 bases and J 4 bases, and their ends lie 16 bases apart. CDR1 and CDR2, looked up from the germline V gene, are SGHAT and FQNNGV.